The T cell receptor (beta chain) described here comes from a study of monozygotic twins with cystic fibrosis. Findings and limits, study-wide: The repertoire was suggested to be naive-dominated, clonality median around 0.01. Monozygotic CF twin pairs shared significantly more nucleotide-identical clonotypes than unrelated CF individuals did.

Here immunoSEQ multiplex PCR was the method, and the copy in TCRdb shows in-frame clones only, minus some. This sample has 30,000 to 40,000 clones; roughly three fifths occur once, and the top ten carry less than 0.9%. As concerns this clone: Its specificity is not known.

Trimming removed 0 bases at V and 6 bases at J, with 12 bases between. The CDR3 sequence is 15 residues long. Germline loops: CDR1 LGHNA, CDR2 YSLEER. The clonotype comes from a girl under 18 with cystic fibrosis. The specimen sequenced was blood. V is TRBV4-3 and J is TRBJ2-1; no clear D gene. CDR3 DNA sequence: TGCGCCAGCAGCCAAGAAAATTGGTTAATCAATGAGCAGTTCTTC. It translates to CASSQENWLINEQFF.